The subject of this entry is one T cell receptor beta chain. Addition of a universal primer site occurred through template switching, and cDNA carried unique molecular identifiers. TCRdb redid the calling of the 5' RACE reads with MiXCR, one entry per CDR3 protein. The table has hundreds of thousands of distinct CDR3 sequences, around 6.1% seen once. These data are taken from a study of identical twins. Sequenced input: naive T cells sorted from blood. This TCR derives from a man aged 18 to 30 in good health.

CDR3 DNA sequence: TGTGCCAGCAGTCTTCTTTTGGGAACCGGGGAGCTGTTTTTT. Translation gives CASSLLLGTGELFF. This chain uses TRBV6-2 or TRBV6-3 with TRBJ2-2; unclear D gene. The CDR3 loop spans 14 amino acids. The V gene lost 5 bases and the J gene lost 5 bases, with 12 bases spanning the gap. Germline assignment: CDR1 MNHEY and CDR2 SVGEGT.